These T cell receptor beta chains were read from a single sample in a study of blood T cell repertoires in COVID-19. The method was immunoSEQ multiplex PCR; TCRdb's version includes in-frame clones alone and lacks a portion of them. Altogether 25,000 to 30,000 clones are present, more than 75% being singletons, with the ten largest covering about 49%. The sequenced sample was peripheral blood. The receptors originated from a woman between 70 and 85 years old with acute or convalescent COVID-19. CDR3s include the opening cysteine and the closing phenylalanine or tryptophan. D genes are given only for firm matches. A row's size may be missing; if present it is once, few, many or a size class.

>TRBV4-2|-|TRBD1|TRBJ2-2
TGTGCCGGAGGGTGGACAGGGGGAAACACCGGGGAGCTGTTTTTT
CAGGWTGGNTGELFF
>TRBV5-8|-|TRBD1|TRBJ2-7
TGTGCCAGCAGTCCCCCCCCCTACAGGGGCCACGAGCAGTACTTC
CASSPPPYRGHEQYF
>TRBV7-3|-|-|TRBJ2-1
TGTGCCAGCAGCTTTATGTCAGGGGCTAACAATGAGCAGTTCTTC
CASSFMSGANNEQFF
>TRBV12-3/TRBV12-4|-|-|TRBJ1-2
TGTGCCAGCAGCAATCGACAGCTCTATGGCTACACCTTC
CASSNRQLYGYTF
>TRBV4-2|-|TRBD2|TRBJ2-1
TGTGCCAGCAGCCAAGGTGGTAGCGGGGGGGCCAACAATGAGCAGTTCTTC
CASSQGGSGGANNEQFF
>TRBV6-5|-|-|TRBJ2-3
TGTGCCAGCAGTTACTCAGAGCGGGGCACAGATACGCAGTATTTT
CASSYSERGTDTQYF
>TRBV19|-|TRBD1|TRBJ2-5
TGTGCCTCGGCGGAGGCAGGGGGTACAGAGACCCAGTACTTC
CASAEAGGTETQYF
>TRBV1|-|-|TRBJ1-3
TGCACCAGCAGCCAGCGACAGGCGCAACTGGTGGCTGGAAACACCATATATTTT
CTSSQRQAQLVAGNTIYF
>TRBV7-3|-|TRBD2|TRBJ2-1
TGTGCCAGCAGCTTAGGCGGGAGTTCCTATGAGCAGTTCTTC
CASSLGGSSYEQFF
>TRBV29-1|-|TRBD2|TRBJ2-1
TGCAGCGTTGCCGCTAGCGGGAGGGAAACTGAGCAGTTCTTC
CSVAASGRETEQFF
>TRBV5-1|few|TRBD1|TRBJ1-6
TGCGCCAGCAGCCCGTCGACAGGGAATTCACCCCTCCACTTT
CASSPSTGNSPLHF
>TRBV4-2|-|-|TRBJ1-1
TGTGCCAGCAGCGAAGAGGCCGTGGGCCCTAAGGAAGCTTTCTTT
CASSEEAVGPKEAFF
>TRBV9|once|TRBD1|TRBJ2-7
TGTGCCAGCAGCGTAGGGGGACAGGGGGCTCACGAGCAGTACTTC
CASSVGGQGAHEQYF
>TRBV7-2|-|-|TRBJ1-1
TGTGCCAGCAGCTTGGCAGGTCCGAACACTGAAGCTTTCTTT
CASSLAGPNTEAFF
>TRBV6-5|-|TRBD2|TRBJ2-3
TGTGCCAGCAGTTACTCCACTAGCGGGAGAACAGATACGCAGTATTTT
CASSYSTSGRTDTQYF
>TRBV2|few|TRBD2|TRBJ2-3
TGTGCCAGCAGTGGACGGGACGGGGGGGCCCGTGATACGCAGTATTTT
CASSGRDGGARDTQYF